The present T cell receptor beta chain was sequenced within a study of vaccination effects on CD4 cells after COVID-19 (dated by TCRdb to between 2020 and 2023). In terms of the full investigation: To identify antigen-specific CD4+ T cell clonotypes by their expansion, the ViraFEST assay first stimulated PBMC with viral peptide pools and then applied TCR sequencing. Participants received two doses of either the BNT162b2 or the mRNA-1273 mRNA SARS-CoV-2 vaccine. Some 2.2 million PBMC per well were cultured in IMDM with around 5.3% human AB serum, around 10 IU/ml IL-2 and gentamicin, plus 10 ug/ml peptides. SARS-CoV-2 spike-specific CD4+ TCR repertoires were compared before and after mRNA vaccination in COVID-19 convalescent patients and in infection-naive vaccine recipients. The full study included some eleven COVID-19 convalescent patients and a few SARS-CoV-2-naive healthy vaccine recipients. In the study, cultures from other donors were sequenced using the Oncomine TCR Beta short-read assay on an Illumina iSeq 100.

As concerns this clone: What this receptor recognizes is not known. No much larger clone exists at a distance of one base, and base qualities are not known.

After roughly 11 days of culture, CD4+ T cells were isolated with the EasySep CD4+ T cell isolation kit. None of the healthy vaccine recipients had a prior SARS-CoV-2 infection, which was confirmed by nucleocapsid antibody tests that came back negative both before and after vaccination. Half of the culture medium was replaced with fresh IL-2-containing medium on days 3 and 7. Each peptide stimulation condition was cultured in triplicate wells unless otherwise noted. PBMC were separated from whole blood using Ficoll-Paque Plus gradient centrifugation and were then either cryopreserved at -140C or used fresh. The QIAamp micro DNA kit was used to extract genomic DNA from the cultured CD4+ T cells. What the study reported, not specific to this receptor: Marked clonal contraction was observed in both infection-induced and vaccine-induced clones at late post-vaccination timepoints, consistent with waning T cell responses. Among healthy vaccine recipients, nearly all vaccine-induced clones were SARS-CoV-2 mono-reactive, and only 1 of 255 was cross-reactive with common cold coronaviruses. Limitations of the study were the small number of convalescent patients and the absence of early post-infection timepoints.

Library preparation was by the immunoSEQ multiplex PCR assay. DNA from the CD4+ T cells that had been cultured and isolated underwent TCR beta CDR3 sequencing. The original methods were these. The analysis removed non-productive TCR sequences, trimmed reads to the CDR3 region, and retained only CDR3s that were 7 or more amino acids long. The MANAFEST web app was used to pick out antigen-specific clonotypes by comparing their expansion in peptide wells with that in reference cultures. For clones to be considered positive, expansion at FDR<0.05 versus reference and all other wells, an odds ratio above 5, and a frequency above 0.1% in two replicate wells were required. A clonotype was called cross-reactive if it was significantly expanded both in SARS-CoV-2 spike wells and in at least one common cold coronavirus spike condition. Using the stringdist R package, CDR3 similarity was measured by Levenshtein distance, and unrooted trees were constructed with ape in R 3.6.1. TCRdb carries this immuneACCESS record with in-frame sequences only. Its versions omit some clonotypes, under half of them owing to an unresolved V gene in the studies checked, with the rest unexplained. For V, J and clone size, that table is used; D and trimming come from the DNA. The sample table lists tens of thousands of clones, roughly 70% of them with a count of one. Clones ranked in the top ten supply 3.8% of the sample.

The CDR3, cysteine through phenylalanine, is 14 amino acids long. Just CDR3 DNA is preserved here, 42 bases in frame from base 1. CDR1 and CDR2, per the germline V gene, are SGHVS and FQNEAQ. V is cut by 3 bases and J by 3 bases, and the space between the germline ends is 12 bases. The material sequenced was CD4+ T cells from PBMCs cultured without peptide, taken before COVID-19 vaccination. The receptor's source is a human donor who received a COVID-19 vaccine. This receptor chain uses TRBV7-8 and TRBJ2-7; no D gene call is confident. The DNA is TGTGCCAGCAGCTTTAGCCAGGCCCACTACGAGCAGTACTTC. Protein translation: CASSFSQAHYEQYF.